The subject of this entry is one T cell receptor beta chain. The sample originates from a study of cytomegalovirus exposure and HLA in healthy donors. From germline, CDR1 is MNHNY and CDR2 SVGAGI (reference sequence). The length of the CDR3 is 15 residues. The germline V and J ends were trimmed by 0 bases and 5 bases, with 10 bases remaining between them. A multiplex PCR was run with 60 Vbeta primers and 13 Jbeta primers. The assay was immunoSEQ multiplex PCR, and TCRdb's table has in-frame clones only and misses some. The profile shows under 250,000 clones, around four fifths of them singletons. The sample comprised PBMCs. This receptor was taken from a boy younger than 18 in good health and CMV-seronegative. The chain has TRBV6-6 and TRBJ1-4; D may be TRBD1 (5 bases). CDR3 DNA: TGTGCCAGCAGTTACTCAGGGGTCCTAAATGAAAAACTGTTTTTT. Translated, it gives CASSYSGVLNEKLFF.